These T cell receptor beta chains were read from a single sample in a study of OX40 agonist ivuxolimab in advanced cancers. TCRdb's table, derived via immunoSEQ multiplex PCR, lists solely in-frame clones and lacks some. The sample has about 86,000 clones, under 95% seen once; the top ten hold more than 8.5%. The sequences come from CD4+ or CD8+ T cells sorted from blood, collected in a trial of the OX40 agonist ivuxolimab. The receptors derive from an adult with an advanced solid tumor such as melanoma, head and neck, liver or kidney cancer. CDR3s include the opening cysteine and the closing phenylalanine or tryptophan. The order of the fields is clone size, D gene, V gene, J gene, CDR3 DNA, CDR3 protein. D genes are given only for firm matches. Clone size is shown for a subset of rows, as once, few, many or a class of expanded clone.

clone size: once
D gene: -
V gene: TRBV12-5
J gene: TRBJ2-1
CDR3 DNA: TGTGCTAGTGGTTTTAGCGGCAATGAGCAGTTCTTC
CDR3 protein: CASGFSGNEQFF

clone size: -
D gene: -
V gene: TRBV29-1
J gene: TRBJ1-1
CDR3 DNA: TGCAGCGTTACTACTGATTACACTGAAGCTTTCTTT
CDR3 protein: CSVTTDYTEAFF

clone size: -
D gene: TRBD1
V gene: TRBV2
J gene: TRBJ1-6
CDR3 DNA: TGTGCCAGCAGTGAAGCAAGGACAGGGAATTCACCCCTCCACTTT
CDR3 protein: CASSEARTGNSPLHF

clone size: -
D gene: -
V gene: TRBV18
J gene: TRBJ1-5
CDR3 DNA: TGTGCCAGCTCACAGCGGGAGAATCAGCCCCAGCATTTT
CDR3 protein: CASSQRENQPQHF

clone size: -
D gene: -
V gene: TRBV7-7
J gene: TRBJ2-3
CDR3 DNA: TGTGCTAGCAGCATGAGTTCAGGGGGCACAGATACGCAGTATTTT
CDR3 protein: CASSMSSGGTDTQYF

clone size: -
D gene: -
V gene: TRBV28
J gene: TRBJ1-5
CDR3 DNA: TGTGCCAGCAGTTTACAAAGTAGGCGGATCAATCAGCCCCAGCATTTT
CDR3 protein: CASSLQSRRINQPQHF

clone size: -
D gene: TRBD1
V gene: TRBV28
J gene: TRBJ1-1
CDR3 DNA: TGTGCCAGCAGTTTAATGGGGACAGGGGATAACACTGAAGCTTTCTTT
CDR3 protein: CASSLMGTGDNTEAFF

clone size: -
D gene: -
V gene: TRBV4-2
J gene: TRBJ2-6
CDR3 DNA: TGTGCCAGCAGCCAGAACCCCAAAGGTTACAAAGCGGGCCAACGTCCTGACTTT
CDR3 protein: CASSQNPKGYKAGQRPDF

clone size: -
D gene: TRBD1
V gene: TRBV19
J gene: TRBJ2-7
CDR3 DNA: TGTGCCAGTAGTTGGGACAGCAATTACGAGCAGTACTTC
CDR3 protein: CASSWDSNYEQYF

clone size: -
D gene: -
V gene: TRBV18
J gene: TRBJ1-1
CDR3 DNA: TGTGCCAGCTCTACAGACGGCTCGAACACTGAAGCTTTCTTT
CDR3 protein: CASSTDGSNTEAFF

clone size: once
D gene: -
V gene: TRBV28
J gene: TRBJ2-7
CDR3 DNA: TGTGCCAGCAGTTGGGGGACCTACGAGCAGTACTTC
CDR3 protein: CASSWGTYEQYF

clone size: -
D gene: TRBD2
V gene: TRBV11-2
J gene: TRBJ2-7
CDR3 DNA: TGTGCCAGCAGGTTACCGGGACTAGCTTCCGGCGAGCAGTACTTC
CDR3 protein: CASRLPGLASGEQYF

clone size: -
D gene: TRBD1
V gene: TRBV29-1
J gene: TRBJ1-2
CDR3 DNA: TGCAGCGTTGAAGACCAAAGGCGACAGGGTGGAGGCTACACCTTC
CDR3 protein: CSVEDQRRQGGGYTF

clone size: -
D gene: -
V gene: TRBV10-3
J gene: TRBJ2-2
CDR3 DNA: TGTGCCATCAGTGATTTTAGCCCCGGGGAGCTGTTTTTT
CDR3 protein: CAISDFSPGELFF

clone size: -
D gene: TRBD2
V gene: TRBV28
J gene: TRBJ2-7
CDR3 DNA: TGTGCCAGCAGGGGGACTAGCGGGAGGGCCCTCTACGAGCAGTACTTC
CDR3 protein: CASRGTSGRALYEQYF

clone size: -
D gene: TRBD2
V gene: TRBV5-1
J gene: TRBJ2-5
CDR3 DNA: TGCGCCAGCAGCCCAGGGACTAGCAAGGAGACCCAGTACTTC
CDR3 protein: CASSPGTSKETQYF

clone size: once
D gene: TRBD1
V gene: TRBV7-9
J gene: TRBJ2-6
CDR3 DNA: TGTGCCAGCAGCCCCTGGGGGGACAGGGGGCTGGGGGCCAACGTCCTGACTTTC
CDR3 protein: CASSPWGDRGLGANVLTF

clone size: -
D gene: -
V gene: TRBV7-9
J gene: TRBJ2-7
CDR3 DNA: TGTGCCAGCAGCGGACACCCCACCTACGAGCAGTACTTC
CDR3 protein: CASSGHPTYEQYF

clone size: -
D gene: TRBD1
V gene: TRBV5-4
J gene: TRBJ2-5
CDR3 DNA: TGTGCCAGCAGCTCATGGGACAGGGGGCTGGAGACCCAGTACTTC
CDR3 protein: CASSSWDRGLETQYF

clone size: once
D gene: TRBD1
V gene: TRBV5-4
J gene: TRBJ2-7
CDR3 DNA: TGTGCCAGCAGCTTCCCGACAGGGGGATCCTACGAGCAGTACTTC
CDR3 protein: CASSFPTGGSYEQYF

clone size: -
D gene: -
V gene: TRBV19
J gene: TRBJ2-3
CDR3 DNA: TGTGCCAGTAGTATTAGACCCGCAGATACGCAGTATTTT
CDR3 protein: CASSIRPADTQYF